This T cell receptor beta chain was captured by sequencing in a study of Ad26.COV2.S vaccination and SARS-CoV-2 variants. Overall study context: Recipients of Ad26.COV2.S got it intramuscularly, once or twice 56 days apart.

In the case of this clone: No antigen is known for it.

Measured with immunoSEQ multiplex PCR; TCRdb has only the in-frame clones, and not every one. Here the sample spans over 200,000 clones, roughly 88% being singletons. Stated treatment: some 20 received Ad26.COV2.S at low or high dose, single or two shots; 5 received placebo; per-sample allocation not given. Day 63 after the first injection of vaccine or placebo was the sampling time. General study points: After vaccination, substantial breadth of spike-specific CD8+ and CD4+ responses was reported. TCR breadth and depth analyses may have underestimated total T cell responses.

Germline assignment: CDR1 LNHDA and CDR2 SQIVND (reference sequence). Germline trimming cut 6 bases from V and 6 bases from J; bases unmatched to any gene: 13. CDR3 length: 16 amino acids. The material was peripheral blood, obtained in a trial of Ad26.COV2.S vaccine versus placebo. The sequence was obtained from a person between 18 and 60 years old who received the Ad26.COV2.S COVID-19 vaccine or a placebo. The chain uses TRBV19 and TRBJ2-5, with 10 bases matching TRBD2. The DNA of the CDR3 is TGTGCCAGTAGCCCGAGCTTAGCGGGGGGCGGGAAGACCCAGTACTTC. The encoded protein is CASSPSLAGGGKTQYF.